This TCR beta chain was recovered during a study of T cell repertoires in cytomegalovirus infection. Trimming stripped 5 bases from V and 4 bases from J, with 12 bases between. Germline CDR1 DFQATT, CDR2 SNEGSKA (reference sequence). The CDR3 has 13 residues. TCRdb reprocessed the reads with MiXCR, giving one entry per CDR3 protein. The sample has about 400,000 distinct CDR3 sequences, 15% to 20% seen once. The TCR comes from a human donor in good health (CMV status not recorded). Some clones in this sample may be carry-over from other donors' samples. The chain is built from TRBV20-1 and TRBJ2-1, with a weak D call TRBD2 (5 bases). Sample: PBMCs. The CDR3, as DNA: TGCAGTGCTGTCCGGGGTCATTACAATGAGCAGTTCTTC. Protein sequence: CSAVRGHYNEQFF.